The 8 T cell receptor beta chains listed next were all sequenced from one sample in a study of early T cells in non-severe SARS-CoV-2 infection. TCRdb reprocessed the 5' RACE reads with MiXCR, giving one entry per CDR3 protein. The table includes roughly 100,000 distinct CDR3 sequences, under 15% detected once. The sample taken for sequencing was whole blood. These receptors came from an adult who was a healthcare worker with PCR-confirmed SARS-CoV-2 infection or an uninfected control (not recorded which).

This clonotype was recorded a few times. The CDR3 sequence is CASSQQGVSYTF. Written as DNA, the CDR3 is TGCGCCAGCAGCCAGCAGGGCGTAAGCTACACCTTC. The rearrangement links TRBV4-1 to TRBJ1-2; a possible D gene is TRBD1 (5 bases). The CDR3 sequence is 12 residues long. The germline V gene has CDR1 MGHRA and CDR2 YSYEKL. Trimming cost V 3 bases and J 9 bases, with 11 bases left between them.

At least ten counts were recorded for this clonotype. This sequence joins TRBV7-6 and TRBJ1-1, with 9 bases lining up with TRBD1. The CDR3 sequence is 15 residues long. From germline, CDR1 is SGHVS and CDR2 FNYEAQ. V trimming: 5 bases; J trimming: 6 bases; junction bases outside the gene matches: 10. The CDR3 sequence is CASSPQGRQGAEAFF. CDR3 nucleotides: TGTGCCAGCAGCCCCCAGGGTCGACAGGGGGCTGAAGCTTTCTTT.

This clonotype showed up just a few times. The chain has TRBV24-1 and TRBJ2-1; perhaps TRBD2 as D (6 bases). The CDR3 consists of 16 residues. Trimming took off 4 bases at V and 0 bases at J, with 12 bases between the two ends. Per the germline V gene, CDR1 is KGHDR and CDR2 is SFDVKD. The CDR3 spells CATSDVGLSSYNEQFF. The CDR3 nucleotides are TGTGCCACCAGTGACGTGGGACTCAGCTCCTACAATGAGCAGTTCTTC.

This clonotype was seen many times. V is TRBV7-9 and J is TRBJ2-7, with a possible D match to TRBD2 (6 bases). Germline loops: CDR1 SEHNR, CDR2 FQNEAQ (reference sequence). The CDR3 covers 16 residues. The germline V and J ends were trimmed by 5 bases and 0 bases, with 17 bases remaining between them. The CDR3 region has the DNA TGTGCCAGCAGCCGAGGGGCGGGGCCTTTCTCCTACGAGCAGTACTTC. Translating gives CASSRGAGPFSYEQYF.

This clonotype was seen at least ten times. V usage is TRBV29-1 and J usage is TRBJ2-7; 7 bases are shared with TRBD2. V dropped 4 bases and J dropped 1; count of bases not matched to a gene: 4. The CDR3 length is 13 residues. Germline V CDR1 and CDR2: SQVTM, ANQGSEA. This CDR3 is CSVAAGKSYEQYF. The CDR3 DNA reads TGCAGCGTTGCAGCGGGGAAGTCCTACGAGCAGTACTTC.

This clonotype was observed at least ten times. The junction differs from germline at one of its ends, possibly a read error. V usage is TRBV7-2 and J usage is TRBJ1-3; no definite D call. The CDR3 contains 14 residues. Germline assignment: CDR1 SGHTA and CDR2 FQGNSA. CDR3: CASSLDSSENTIYF. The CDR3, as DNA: TGTGCCAGCAGCTTAGATAGCTCTGAAAACACCATATATTTT.

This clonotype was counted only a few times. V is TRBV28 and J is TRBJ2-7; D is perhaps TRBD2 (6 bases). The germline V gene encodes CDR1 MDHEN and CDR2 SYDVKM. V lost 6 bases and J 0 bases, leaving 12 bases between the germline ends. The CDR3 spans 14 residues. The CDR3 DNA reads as TGTGCCAGCAGCCCTGACGGGAGCTCCTACGAGCAGTACTTC. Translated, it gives CASSPDGSSYEQYF.

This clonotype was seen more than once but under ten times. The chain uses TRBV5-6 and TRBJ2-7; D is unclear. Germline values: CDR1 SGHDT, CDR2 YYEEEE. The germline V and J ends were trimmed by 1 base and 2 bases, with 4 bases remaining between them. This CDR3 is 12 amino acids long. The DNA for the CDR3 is TGTGCCAGCAGCTTGAGGGCCTACGAGCAGTACTTC. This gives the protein CASSLRAYEQYF.